This TCR beta chain was sequenced in a study of T-cell memory formation after mild COVID-19 (dated by TCRdb to the early 2020s). A note on the overall study: TCR sequence clusters from the two donors were found to be largely donor specific. In two donors, T-cell clones that expanded and contracted after mild COVID-19 were followed by sequencing TCRalpha and TCRbeta repertoires longitudinally. Two young, previously healthy adult volunteers, one female and one male, were included in the cohort.

Overall study outcomes, separate from this receptor: Balanced CD4/CD8 phenotypes were observed for clones contracting from day 15 to 85, whereas a bias towards CD4+ was observed for a second wave of clones expanding from day 15 to 37. Some responding clones were found in pre-infection memory, which suggests that pre-existing cross-reactive memory T cells took part in the SARS-CoV-2 response. Contracting CD4+ clones were located mainly in the CM and EM memory subsets, whereas CD8+ clones were found to be enriched in EMRA. The study included only a couple of mild cases, and larger cohorts that include severe cases with pre-infection samples were judged to be necessary. The second-wave clones that peaked on day 37 were not confirmed to be SARS-CoV-2 specific.

PBMCs were isolated by Ficoll-Paque density gradient centrifugation. Sequencing used an Illumina NovaSeq 6000. Using 5'RACE with constant-segment primers, TCRalpha and TCRbeta cDNA libraries were constructed, with sample barcodes and unique molecular identifiers added in the process. Trizol reagent was used to extract RNA from every sample. Libraries were amplified in two PCR steps, with a second sample barcode and Illumina TruSeq adapters added in the second step. The libraries were sequenced on an Illumina NovaSeq using 2 x 150 bp paired-end reads. In the paper's pipeline: Reads were demultiplexed and collapsed into UMI-guided consensus sequences with migec v1.2.7. Using mixcr v2.1.11, UMI consensuses were aligned to TRA and TRB V and J templates and then assembled into clonotypes. Expanded or contracted clonotypes were those called significant by both edgeR and NoisET, with noise models trained on biological replicates. For edgeR calls, the cutoffs were a false discovery rate-adjusted p below 0.01 and a log2 fold-change threshold of 1. As an exploratory analysis of dynamics, max-normalized trajectories of the 1000 most abundant clonotypes were examined by PCA with hierarchical clustering. Separately sequenced CD4+ and CD8+ repertoires were used to assign the CD4 or CD8 phenotype of responding clones. The raw public data were reprocessed by TCRdb itself: fastp quality trimming at Q25, MiXCR clonotype calling, in-frame beta chains only. Merged by CDR3 protein, the rows form single entries marked with the most common genes and DNA. The V and J calls come from TCRdb's annotation, not from the publication. The sample table shows approximately 150,000 distinct CDR3 sequences, and about 6% are seen once. Of the sample, approximately 2% falls within the top ten clones.

This clonotype was seen at least ten times. Which antigen it targets is not known. There are no base qualities to consult, and no much larger clone falls within one base. Including the terminal cysteine and phenylalanine, the CDR3 comprises 18 residues. Here the CDR3 DNA is all that survives: 54 bases in frame from base 1. V is pruned by 3 bases and J by 6 bases, leaving 13 bases of the junction without a gene match. According to the germline V gene, CDR1 reads KGHDR and CDR2 reads SFDVKD. Here the chain combines TRBV24-1 and TRBJ2-2; TRBD1 lines up with 9 middle nucleotides. This receptor was identified in an adult woman who had mild COVID-19 (a few samples of this study predate the infection). The sample titles of this study are shuffled in the database, so cell type and time point are left out; the donor was told from shared clones. Sequencing was carried out using PBMCs or a T cell subset sorted from them (not recorded which). The nucleotide sequence reads as follows: TGTGCCACCAGTGATCACCTTGGACAGGGGAGGCTCGCCGGGGAGCTGTTTTTT. This codes for CATSDHLGQGRLAGELFF.